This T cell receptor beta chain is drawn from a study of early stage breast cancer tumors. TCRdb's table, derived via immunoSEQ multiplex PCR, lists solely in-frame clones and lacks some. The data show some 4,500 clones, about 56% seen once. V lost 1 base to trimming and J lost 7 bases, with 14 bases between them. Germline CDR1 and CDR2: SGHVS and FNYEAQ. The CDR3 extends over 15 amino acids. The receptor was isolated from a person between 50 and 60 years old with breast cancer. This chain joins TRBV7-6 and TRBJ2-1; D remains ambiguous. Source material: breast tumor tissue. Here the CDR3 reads CASSLVDSTGNEQFF. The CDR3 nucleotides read TGTGCCAGCAGCTTAGTCGACTCTACCGGGAATGAGCAGTTCTTC.